The 21 T cell receptor beta chains below come from one sample, sequenced in a study of blood T cell repertoires in COVID-19. The data were produced by immunoSEQ multiplex PCR, yet TCRdb's version contains in-frame clones alone and is incomplete. This sample has over 55,000 clones; 85% occur once, and the top ten carry approximately 25%. The material sequenced was peripheral blood. All receptors derive from a middle-aged man with acute or convalescent COVID-19.

This rearrangement joins TRBV9 to TRBJ2-3; the match to TRBD1 covers 7 bases. The CDR3 spans 15 residues. Looked up from germline, CDR1 is SGDLS and CDR2 is YYNGEE. V gave up 3 bases and J gave up 5 bases; unmatched junction bases: 9. DNA for the CDR3: TGTGCCAGCAGCGCAGAAGACAGGGTTTTAGATACGCAGTATTTT. Translated, it gives CASSAEDRVLDTQYF.

The genes are TRBV2 and TRBJ2-2, with 9 bases aligning to TRBD1. Germline V gene data show CDR1 as SNHLY and CDR2 as FYNNEI. The CDR3 has 17 residues. V lost 3 bases to trimming and J lost 1 base; unmatched junction nucleotides: 6. As DNA, the CDR3 is TGTGCCAGCAGTGATGTGACAGGGGGTTTGAACACCGGGGAGCTGTTTTTT. This sequence encodes CASSDVTGGLNTGELFF.

This clone was seen a single time. The chain uses TRBV24-1 and TRBJ1-2; D is undetermined. From germline, CDR1 is KGHDR and CDR2 SFDVKD. The CDR3 totals 17 residues. Trimming left V 3 bases short and J 3 bases short, with 19 bases between. The CDR3 spells CATSDSYSTQFDYGYTF. CDR3 in DNA: TGTGCCACCAGTGATAGCTACAGCACACAGTTCGACTATGGCTACACCTTC.

The chain joins TRBV5-1 to TRBJ1-4; weak D call: TRBD1 (5 bases). This CDR3 is built from 13 residues. CDR1 and CDR2 from the germline V gene are SGHRS and YFSETQ. Trimming left V 6 bases short and J 4 bases short, with 10 bases between. The CDR3 sequence is CASKEGINEKLFF. The CDR3 coding sequence is TGCGCCAGCAAGGAGGGGATTAATGAAAAACTGTTTTTT.

J is TRBJ2-1 and V is TRBV19; TRBD2 matches 13 bases. This CDR3 comprises 16 residues. Germline assignment: CDR1 LNHDA and CDR2 SQIVND (reference sequence). With 6 bases clipped from V and 2 bases from J, the junction kept 4 bases outside the gene matches. CDR3 nucleotide sequence: TGTGCCAGTAGGGTTGGACTAGCGGGGGCCTACAATGAGCAGTTCTTC. This encodes CASRVGLAGAYNEQFF.

The chain recombines TRBV5-3 with TRBJ1-2; no definite D call. TRBV5-3 is noted as an ORF with a role that remains uncertain. Deletions cut 2 bases from V and 1 base from J, with 15 bases between. This CDR3 has 16 amino acids. CDR3 region: CARSLLCLNVNYGYTF. CDR3 bases: TGTGCCAGAAGCTTACTCTGCTTGAACGTTAACTATGGCTACACCTTC.

The chain has TRBV5-5 and TRBJ1-4; D call uncertain. The CDR3 runs to 13 residues. The V gene's germline CDR1 is SGHKS and CDR2 YYEKEE (reference sequence). The ends were cut back, 4 bases at V and 7 bases at J, with 11 bases in the middle. The CDR3: CASSLGVREKLFF. The CDR3 bases are TGTGCCAGCAGCCTAGGAGTACGTGAAAAACTGTTTTTT.

The count of this clone is one. The chain has TRBV7-9 and TRBJ1-6; tentatively, D is TRBD1 (6 bases). Trimming shortened V by 0 bases and J by 16 bases, and 13 bases separated the two germline ends. The germline V gene encodes CDR1 SEHNR and CDR2 FQNEAQ (reference sequence). The CDR3 totals 13 residues. The CDR3 coding sequence is TGTGCCAGCAGCTTAGCGCTGGGACACGAACTCCACTTT. It is translated as CASSLALGHELHF.

CDR3 in amino acids: CASSSGQFSGANVLTF. The CDR3 DNA is TGCGCCAGCAGCTCGGGACAATTCTCTGGGGCCAACGTCCTGACTTTC. The chain recombines TRBV5-1 with TRBJ2-6, with D possibly being TRBD1 (6 bases). V was pared by 3 bases and J by 0 bases, with 10 bases between. This CDR3 is 16 amino acids long. Germline V gene data show CDR1 as SGHRS and CDR2 as YFSETQ.

The chain employs TRBV12-3 or TRBV12-4 and TRBJ1-2; D call uncertain. Trimming took off 3 bases at V and 4 bases at J, with 6 bases between the two ends. The CDR3 is 12 amino acids. The CDR3 sequence: CASSLNSYGYTF. Written as DNA, the CDR3 is TGTGCCAGCAGTTTGAACAGCTATGGCTACACCTTC.

The V and J genes are TRBV5-4 and TRBJ2-7; 9 bases match TRBD1. This CDR3 has 14 residues. Germline-derived CDR1 and CDR2 are SGHNT and YYREEE (reference sequence). Trimming took 4 bases from V and 5 from J; bases not matched to a gene: 7. CDR3 coding DNA: TGTGCCAGCAGCCCACAGGGGGCGCTTCACGAGCAGTACTTC. Its protein product is CASSPQGALHEQYF.

This clone was counted between two and nine times. J is TRBJ1-2 and V is TRBV6-1, with D tentatively TRBD1 (6 bases). The CDR3 is 16 amino acids. V was pared by 0 bases and J by 4 bases, with 15 bases between. Germline loops: CDR1 MNHNS, CDR2 SASEGT. This chain's CDR3 is CASSEALGAAGYGYTF. CDR3 DNA sequence: TGTGCCAGCAGTGAAGCGCTGGGGGCTGCTGGCTATGGCTACACCTTC.

The rearrangement links TRBV7-2 to TRBJ2-7; 10 nucleotides match TRBD2. The CDR3 loop spans 15 amino acids. The junction had 6 bases not matched to a gene; V was cut back by 5 bases and J by 2 bases. CDR1 and CDR2 from the germline V gene are SGHTA and FQGNSA. This CDR3 is CASSRLAGDTYEQYF. The CDR3 DNA sequence: TGTGCCAGCAGCCGGCTAGCGGGGGATACCTACGAGCAGTACTTC.

J is TRBJ1-4 and V is TRBV2; D remains unclear. CDR3 length equals 13 residues. V was trimmed by 6 bases and J by 8 bases, leaving 13 bases between them. The germline V gene encodes CDR1 SNHLY and CDR2 FYNNEI. CDR3 nucleotides: TGTGCCAGCAGGATTGAAGTGAGGGAAAAACTGTTTTTT. The encoded protein is CASRIEVREKLFF.

This clone was picked up a small number of times. The chain joins TRBV25-1 to TRBJ2-4; TRBD1 agrees at 9 bases. V shed 6 bases and J 15 bases; nucleotides not matched to a gene: 15. The CDR3 covers 14 residues. Germline CDR1 MGHDK, CDR2 SYGVNS. The CDR3 loop is CASSACEGQGTGYF. The CDR3 DNA reads as TGTGCCAGCAGCGCCTGCGAAGGACAGGGGACGGGGTACTTC.

This clone was detected only a few times. V is TRBV3-1 (or the pseudogene TRBV3-2) and J is TRBJ1-1; no clear D gene. Germline assignment: CDR1 LGHDT and CDR2 YNNKEL (reference sequence). CDR3 length: 11 amino acids. V lost 2 bases to trimming and J lost 5 bases, with 3 bases between them. The CDR3 reads CASSQHTEAFF. The CDR3 DNA reads TGTGCCAGCAGCCAACATACTGAAGCTTTCTTT.

The rearrangement uses TRBV5-6 and TRBJ1-1; tentatively, D is TRBD1 (6 bases). Germline V gene sequence: CDR1 SGHDT, CDR2 YYEEEE. Trimming took off 1 base at V and 4 bases at J, with 20 bases between the two ends. The CDR3 covers 17 residues. CDR3 amino acids: CASSLPLGGGGLTEAFF. CDR3 bases: TGTGCCAGCAGCTTGCCCCTTGGAGGGGGGGGCCTCACTGAAGCTTTCTTT.

This chain uses TRBV5-1 with TRBJ1-2; D might be TRBD1 (6 bases). The germline V gene has CDR1 SGHRS and CDR2 YFSETQ. V was shortened by 0 bases and J by 4 bases, with 13 bases between the two germline ends. The CDR3 spans 15 residues. The CDR3 DNA follows: TGCGCCAGCAGCTTGGCCGACAGGACGTCCTATGGCTACACCTTC. Amino acids: CASSLADRTSYGYTF.

The chain carries TRBV12-3 or TRBV12-4 and TRBJ1-2; 7 bases map to TRBD1. This CDR3 contains 12 residues. J gave up 7 bases and V 3 bases, and 2 bases lay outside the gene matches. The CDR3 region has the DNA TGTGCCAGCAGTTTCAACAGGGGTGGCTACACCTTC. Translating it yields CASSFNRGGYTF.

The chain has TRBV18 and TRBJ2-5; 8 bases are a match to TRBD2. The junction had 9 bases not matched to a gene; V was cut back by 2 bases and J by 13 bases. Germline V gene data show CDR1 as KGHSH and CDR2 as LQKENI. The CDR3 sequence is 13 residues long. The CDR3 DNA sequence: TGTGCCAGCTCACCAAATCTGCGGACTAGCCCGTACTTC. It is translated as CASSPNLRTSPYF.

The V and J genes are TRBV11-3 and TRBJ2-7; the match to TRBD1 covers 10 bases. The CDR3 covers 13 residues. With 6 bases clipped from V and 3 bases from J, the junction kept 2 bases outside the gene matches. Germline CDR1 SGHNT, CDR2 YENEEA. CDR3 sequence (DNA): TGTGCCAGCAGGGGACAGGGGAACTACGAGCAGTACTTC. This encodes CASRGQGNYEQYF.